The rows below give T cell receptor beta chains drawn from one sample of a study of OX40 agonist ivuxolimab in advanced cancers. TCRdb keeps only in-frame clones here, not all; method: immunoSEQ multiplex PCR. Of some 57,000 clones listed, 84% were seen once; the top ten hold 1% to 1.5%. The sequencing used CD4+ or CD8+ T cells sorted from blood, collected in a trial of the OX40 agonist ivuxolimab. The receptor set was obtained from an adult with an advanced solid tumor such as melanoma, head and neck, liver or kidney cancer. CDR3s include the opening cysteine and the closing phenylalanine or tryptophan. A D gene is named only where the DNA matches it firmly. Expanded clones are given a class, and other clones once, few, many or no size at all.

V gene	clone size	J gene	D gene	CDR3 DNA	CDR3 protein
TRBV9	NA	TRBJ2-3	NA	TGTGCCAGCAGCGTAGGGGACTGGTACCCCACAGATACGCAGTATTTT	CASSVGDWYPTDTQYF
TRBV2	NA	TRBJ2-3	TRBD2	TGTGCCAGCATTTTTGGGAGCGGGGCCCGCACAGATACGCAGTATTTT	CASIFGSGARTDTQYF
TRBV14	NA	TRBJ1-2	NA	TGTGCCAGCAGCCAAGGGACGTCTATCGGGTATGGCTACACCTTC	CASSQGTSIGYGYTF
TRBV7-2	NA	TRBJ1-6	NA	TGTGCCAGCAGCCCCTCCGGGACACCGAATTCACCCCTCCACTTT	CASSPSGTPNSPLHF
TRBV5-4	NA	TRBJ2-7	NA	TGTGCCAGCAGCCACCGTCATGGCCGTTACGAGCAGTACTTC	CASSHRHGRYEQYF
TRBV5-1	once	TRBJ1-2	NA	TGCGCCAGCAGCTTGGAACAGGGAGGCGGCTACACCTTC	CASSLEQGGGYTF
TRBV28	NA	TRBJ1-2	NA	TGTGCCAGCGGACAGTTCTATGGCTACACCTTC	CASGQFYGYTF
TRBV18	NA	TRBJ2-1	TRBD2	TGTGCCAGCTCACCACTTACTAGCGGGAACAATGAGCAGTTCTTC	CASSPLTSGNNEQFF
TRBV9	NA	TRBJ2-2	NA	TGTGCCAGCAGCGCCAGACAGCTGAACACCGGGGAGCTGTTTTTT	CASSARQLNTGELFF
TRBV10-1	once	TRBJ2-2	NA	TGCGCCAGCTTTCCTTGGGGTAGTAGGTCTAACACCGGGGAGCTGTTTTTT	CASFPWGSRSNTGELFF
TRBV5-1	NA	TRBJ2-3	NA	TGCGCCAGCAGCTTGCGGGGAACTAGCACAGATACGCAGTATTTT	CASSLRGTSTDTQYF
TRBV5-1	NA	TRBJ1-1	NA	TGCGCCAGCAGTCACGGCGGACTGAGAACAACTGAAGCTTTCTTT	CASSHGGLRTTEAFF
TRBV7-8	NA	TRBJ2-1	TRBD2	TGTGCCAGCACCCAAGGAACTAGCGGGGGGTACAATGAGCAGTTCTTC	CASTQGTSGGYNEQFF
TRBV6-5	NA	TRBJ1-2	NA	TGTGCCAGCACCCAACAGGAGACAGACTATGGCTACACCTTC	CASTQQETDYGYTF
TRBV28	NA	TRBJ2-5	TRBD1	TGTGCCAGCCTAGGGACAGGGGAAGAGACCCAGTACTTC	CASLGTGEETQYF
TRBV28	NA	TRBJ2-7	NA	TGTGCCAGCAGTCGAGCAGCGCCCTACGAGCAGTACTTC	CASSRAAPYEQYF
TRBV15	once	TRBJ1-1	NA	TGTGCCACCAGCCGAACAGGGATGAACACTGAAGCTTTCTTT	CATSRTGMNTEAFF
TRBV28	NA	TRBJ2-7	NA	TGTGCCAGCAGTGCCAGCGGTGGCTCCTACGAGCAGTACTTC	CASSASGGSYEQYF
TRBV5-1	NA	TRBJ2-1	NA	TGCGCCAGCAGCTTCTCCCTCAATGAGCAGTTCTTC	CASSFSLNEQFF
TRBV28	NA	TRBJ2-7	NA	TGTGCCAGCAGTCCATTGCTAACCGGTCGACCTTACGAGCAGTACTTC	CASSPLLTGRPYEQYF
TRBV19	NA	TRBJ1-4	NA	TGTGCCAGTAGTATTCTCGGAGGTCCTGAAAAACTGTTTTTT	CASSILGGPEKLFF
TRBV28	NA	TRBJ1-6	NA	TGTGCCAGCAGTTTAGTCCTGGACCTGGGGAATTCACCCCTCCACTTT	CASSLVLDLGNSPLHF
TRBV6-1	NA	TRBJ2-3	TRBD2	TGTGCCAGCAGTGAAAACCTAGCGGGAACGCAGTATTTT	CASSENLAGTQYF
TRBV9	NA	TRBJ1-5	NA	TGTGCCAGCAGCGTAAAAAGACAGTCCCCATATAGCAATCAGCCCCAGCATTTT	CASSVKRQSPYSNQPQHF